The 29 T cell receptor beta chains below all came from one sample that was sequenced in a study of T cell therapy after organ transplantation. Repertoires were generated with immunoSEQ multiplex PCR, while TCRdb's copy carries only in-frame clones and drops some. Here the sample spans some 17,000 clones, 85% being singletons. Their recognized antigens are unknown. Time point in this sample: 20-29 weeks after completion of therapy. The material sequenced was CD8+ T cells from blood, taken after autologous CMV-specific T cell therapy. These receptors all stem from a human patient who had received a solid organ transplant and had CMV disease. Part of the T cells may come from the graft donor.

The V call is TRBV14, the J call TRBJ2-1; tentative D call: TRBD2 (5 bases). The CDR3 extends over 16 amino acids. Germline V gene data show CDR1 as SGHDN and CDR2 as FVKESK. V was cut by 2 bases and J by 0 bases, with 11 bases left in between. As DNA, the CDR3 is TGTGCCAGCAGCCAACAAACGGGGAGCTCCTACAATGAGCAGTTCTTC. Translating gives CASSQQTGSSYNEQFF.

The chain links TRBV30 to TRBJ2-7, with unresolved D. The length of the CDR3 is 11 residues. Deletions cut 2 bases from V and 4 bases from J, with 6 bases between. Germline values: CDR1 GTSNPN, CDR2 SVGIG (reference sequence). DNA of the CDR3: TGTGCCTGGAGTACAGCATACGAGCAGTACTTC. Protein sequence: CAWSTAYEQYF.

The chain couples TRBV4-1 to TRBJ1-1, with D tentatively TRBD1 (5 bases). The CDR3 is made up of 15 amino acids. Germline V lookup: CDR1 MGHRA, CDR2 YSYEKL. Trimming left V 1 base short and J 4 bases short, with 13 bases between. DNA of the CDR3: TGCGCCAGCAGCCAAGTGCGGTCGGGGGGCACTGAAGCTTTCTTT. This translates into CASSQVRSGGTEAFF.

The CDR3, as DNA: TGCGCCAGCAGCCAATTGGTCGCTGGAAACACCATATATTTT. It encodes CASSQLVAGNTIYF. The chain couples TRBV4-1 to TRBJ1-3; no definite D call. CDR3 length: 14 residues. CDR1 is MGHRA and CDR2 is YSYEKL in the germline V gene. V was cut by 2 bases and J by 2 bases, with 7 bases left in between.

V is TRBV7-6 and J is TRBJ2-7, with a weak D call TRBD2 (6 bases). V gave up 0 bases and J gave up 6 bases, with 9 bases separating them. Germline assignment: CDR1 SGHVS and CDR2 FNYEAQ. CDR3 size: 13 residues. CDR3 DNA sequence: TGTGCCAGCAGCTTAGCGAGGCGGGGCGAGCAGTACTTC. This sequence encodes CASSLARRGEQYF.

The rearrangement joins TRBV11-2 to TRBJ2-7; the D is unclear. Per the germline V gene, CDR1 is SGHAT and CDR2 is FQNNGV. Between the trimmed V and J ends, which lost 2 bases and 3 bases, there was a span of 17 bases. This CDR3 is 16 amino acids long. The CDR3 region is CASSLLLRSADYEQYF. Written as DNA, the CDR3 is TGTGCCAGCAGCTTACTTCTGCGGTCGGCTGACTACGAGCAGTACTTC.

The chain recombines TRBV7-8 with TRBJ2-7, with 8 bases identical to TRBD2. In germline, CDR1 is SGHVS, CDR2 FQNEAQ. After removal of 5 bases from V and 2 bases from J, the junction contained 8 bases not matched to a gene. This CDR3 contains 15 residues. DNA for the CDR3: TGTGCCAGCAGCCAGCCTAGCGGGCTAACCTACGAGCAGTACTTC. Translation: CASSQPSGLTYEQYF.

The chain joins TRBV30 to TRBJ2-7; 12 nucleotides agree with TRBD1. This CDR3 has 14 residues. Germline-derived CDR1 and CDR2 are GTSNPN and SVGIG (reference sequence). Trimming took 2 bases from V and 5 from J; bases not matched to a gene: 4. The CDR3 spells CAWSYGTGGDEQYF. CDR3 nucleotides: TGTGCCTGGAGTTACGGGACAGGGGGCGACGAGCAGTACTTC.

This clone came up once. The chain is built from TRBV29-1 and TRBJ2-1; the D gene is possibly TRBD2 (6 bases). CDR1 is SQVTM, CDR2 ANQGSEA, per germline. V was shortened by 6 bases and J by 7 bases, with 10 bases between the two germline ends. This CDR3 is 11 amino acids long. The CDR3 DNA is TGCAGCGTGGGACGGGGGAATGAGCAGTTCTTC. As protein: CSVGRGNEQFF.

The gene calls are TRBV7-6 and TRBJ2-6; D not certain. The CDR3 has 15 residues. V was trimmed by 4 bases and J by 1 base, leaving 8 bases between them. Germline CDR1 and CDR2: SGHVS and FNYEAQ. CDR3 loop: CASSSPTSGANVLTF. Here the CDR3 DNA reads TGTGCCAGCAGCTCACCCACTTCTGGGGCCAACGTCCTGACTTTC.

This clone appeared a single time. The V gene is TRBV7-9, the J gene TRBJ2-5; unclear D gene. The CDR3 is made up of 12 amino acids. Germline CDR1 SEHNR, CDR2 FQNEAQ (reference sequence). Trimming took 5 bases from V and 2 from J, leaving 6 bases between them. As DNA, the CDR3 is TGTGCCAGCAGCCATTCGCAAGAGACCCAGTACTTC. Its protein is CASSHSQETQYF.

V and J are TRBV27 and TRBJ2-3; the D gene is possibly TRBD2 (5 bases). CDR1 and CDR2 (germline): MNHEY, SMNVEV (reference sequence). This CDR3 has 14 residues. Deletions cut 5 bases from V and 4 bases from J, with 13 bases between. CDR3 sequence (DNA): TGTGCCAGCAGTCCTCTTGCGGAGGCAGATACGCAGTATTTT. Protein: CASSPLAEADTQYF.

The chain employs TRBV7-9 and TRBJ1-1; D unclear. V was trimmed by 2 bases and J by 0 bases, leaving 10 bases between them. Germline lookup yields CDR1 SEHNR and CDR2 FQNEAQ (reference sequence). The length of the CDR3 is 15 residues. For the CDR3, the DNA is TGTGCCAGCAGCTTATCGCAAGCCTTGAACACTGAAGCTTTCTTT. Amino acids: CASSLSQALNTEAFF. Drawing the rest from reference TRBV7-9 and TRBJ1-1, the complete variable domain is DTGVSQNPRHKITKRGQNVTFRCDPISEHNRLYWYRQTLGQGPEFLTYFQNEAQLEKSRLLSDRFSAERPKGSFSTLEIQRTEQGDSAMYLCASSLSQALNTEAFFGQGTRLTVV.

CDR3 amino acids: CASSLGGEVMNTEAFF. The CDR3 DNA sequence: TGTGCCAGCAGTTTGGGTGGGGAGGTTATGAACACTGAAGCTTTCTTT. The chain joins TRBV27 to TRBJ1-1, with D unresolved. Per the germline V gene, CDR1 is MNHEY and CDR2 is SMNVEV (reference sequence). The CDR3 has 16 residues. The V end was cut by 3 bases, the J end by 0 bases, with 14 bases between.

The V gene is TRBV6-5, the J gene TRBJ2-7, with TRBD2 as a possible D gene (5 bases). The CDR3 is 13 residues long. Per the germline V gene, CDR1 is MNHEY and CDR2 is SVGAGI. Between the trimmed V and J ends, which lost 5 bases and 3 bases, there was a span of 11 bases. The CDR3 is CASSEGVYYEQYF. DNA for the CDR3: TGTGCCAGCAGTGAGGGAGTTTACTACGAGCAGTACTTC.

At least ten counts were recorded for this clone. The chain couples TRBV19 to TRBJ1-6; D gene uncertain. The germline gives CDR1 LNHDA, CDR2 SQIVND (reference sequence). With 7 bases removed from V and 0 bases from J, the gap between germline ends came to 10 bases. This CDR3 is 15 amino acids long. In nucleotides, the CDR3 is TGTGCCAGTACCGCCTCCAGCTCCTATAATTCACCCCTCCACTTT. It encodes CASTASSSYNSPLHF.

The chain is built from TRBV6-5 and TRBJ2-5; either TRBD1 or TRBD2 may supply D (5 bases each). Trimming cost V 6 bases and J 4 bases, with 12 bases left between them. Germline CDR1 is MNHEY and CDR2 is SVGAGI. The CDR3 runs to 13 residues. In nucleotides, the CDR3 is TGTGCCAGCAGCCCCACAGGAGGAGAGACCCAGTACTTC. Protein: CASSPTGGETQYF.

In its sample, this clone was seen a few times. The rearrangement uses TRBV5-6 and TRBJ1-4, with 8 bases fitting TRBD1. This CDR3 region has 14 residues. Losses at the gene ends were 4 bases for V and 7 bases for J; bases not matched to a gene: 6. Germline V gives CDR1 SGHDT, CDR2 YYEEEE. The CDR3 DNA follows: TGTGCCAGCAGCCAACAGGGGGAAGGTGAAAAACTGTTTTTT. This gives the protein CASSQQGEGEKLFF.

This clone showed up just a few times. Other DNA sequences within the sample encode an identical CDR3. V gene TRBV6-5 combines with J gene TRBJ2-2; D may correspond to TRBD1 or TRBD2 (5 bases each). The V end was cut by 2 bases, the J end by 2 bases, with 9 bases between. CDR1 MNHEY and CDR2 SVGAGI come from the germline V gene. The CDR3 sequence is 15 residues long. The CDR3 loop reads CASSYDGTNTGELFF. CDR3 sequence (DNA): TGTGCCAGCAGTTACGATGGGACCAACACCGGGGAGCTGTTTTTT.

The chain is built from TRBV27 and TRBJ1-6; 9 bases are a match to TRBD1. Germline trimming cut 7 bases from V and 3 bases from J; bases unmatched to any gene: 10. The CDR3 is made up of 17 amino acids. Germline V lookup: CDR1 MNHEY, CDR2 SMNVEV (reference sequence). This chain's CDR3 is CASNPGQGSIYNSPLHF. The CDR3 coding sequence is TGTGCCAGCAATCCGGGACAGGGAAGTATCTATAATTCACCCCTCCACTTT.

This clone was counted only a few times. The CDR3 region has the DNA TGTGCCTGGAGTGTAGGTGACCCTCTGAGAGGTGGCTACACCTTC. Translating gives CAWSVGDPLRGGYTF. The chain carries TRBV30 and TRBJ1-2; D is unclear. The CDR3 runs to 15 residues. V was trimmed by 0 bases and J by 7 bases, leaving 18 bases between them. CDR1 is GTSNPN and CDR2 is SVGIG in the germline V gene (reference sequence). Complete variable domain (other parts from reference TRBV30 and TRBJ1-2): SQTIHQWPATLVQPVGSPLSLECTVEGTSNPNLYWYRQAAGRGLQLLFYSVGIGQISSEVPQNLSASRPQDRQFILSSKKLLLSDSGFYLCAWSVGDPLRGGYTFGSGTRLTVV.

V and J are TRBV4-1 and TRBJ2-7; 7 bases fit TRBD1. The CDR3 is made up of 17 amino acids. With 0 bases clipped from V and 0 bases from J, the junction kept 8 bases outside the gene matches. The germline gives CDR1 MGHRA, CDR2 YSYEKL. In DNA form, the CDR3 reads TGCGCCAGCAGCCAAGAGGGGGACAGCCTCATCTCCTACGAGCAGTACTTC. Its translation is CASSQEGDSLISYEQYF.

In DNA, the CDR3 is TGCGCCAGCAGCCAAGAAAGGAGCACCGGGGAGCTGTTTTTT. Its protein is CASSQERSTGELFF. The chain carries TRBV4-1 and TRBJ2-2; D is unresolved. V gave up 0 bases and J gave up 4 bases, with 6 bases separating them. There are 14 residues in the CDR3. Germline loops: CDR1 MGHRA, CDR2 YSYEKL.

The CDR3: CASSSPGSLWGYTF. CDR3 sequence (DNA): TGTGCCAGCAGCTCGCCGGGGTCCCTATGGGGCTACACCTTC. The chain carries TRBV9 and TRBJ1-2; D gene unclear. The V and J ends lost 4 bases and 8 bases respectively, with 18 bases between them. The V gene's germline CDR1 is SGDLS and CDR2 YYNGEE. The CDR3 is 14 amino acids.

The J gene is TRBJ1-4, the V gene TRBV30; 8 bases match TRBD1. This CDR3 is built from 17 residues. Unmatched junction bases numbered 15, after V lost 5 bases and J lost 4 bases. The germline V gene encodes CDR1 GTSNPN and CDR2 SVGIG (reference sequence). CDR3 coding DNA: TGTGCCTGGTCCTACTACGGACAGGGAGGATTTAATGAAAAACTGTTTTTT. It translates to CAWSYYGQGGFNEKLFF.

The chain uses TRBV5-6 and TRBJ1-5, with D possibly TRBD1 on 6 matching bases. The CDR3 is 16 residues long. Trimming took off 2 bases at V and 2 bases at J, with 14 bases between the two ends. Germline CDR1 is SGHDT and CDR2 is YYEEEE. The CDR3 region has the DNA TGTGCCAGCAGCTTACTTCTTTCAGGGGGCAATCAGCCCCAGCATTTT. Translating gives CASSLLLSGGNQPQHF.

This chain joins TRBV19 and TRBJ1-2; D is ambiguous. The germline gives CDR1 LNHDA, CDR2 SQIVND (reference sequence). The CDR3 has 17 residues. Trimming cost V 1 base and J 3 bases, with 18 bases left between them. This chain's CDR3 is CASSIVASPSLDYGYTF. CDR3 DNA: TGTGCCAGTAGTATAGTCGCCAGCCCTTCTCTTGACTATGGCTACACCTTC. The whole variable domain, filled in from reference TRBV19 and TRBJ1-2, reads DGGITQSPKYLFRKEGQNVTLSCEQNLNHDAMYWYRQDPGQGLRLIYYSQIVNDFQKGDIAEGYSVSREKKESFPLTVTSAQKNPTAFYLCASSIVASPSLDYGYTFGSGTRLTVV.

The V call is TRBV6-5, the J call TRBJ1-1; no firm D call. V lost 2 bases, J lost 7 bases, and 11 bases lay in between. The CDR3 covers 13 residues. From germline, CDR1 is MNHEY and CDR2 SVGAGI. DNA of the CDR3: TGTGCCAGCAGTTACAACCCCCGGGTTGAAGCTTTCTTT. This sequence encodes CASSYNPRVEAFF.

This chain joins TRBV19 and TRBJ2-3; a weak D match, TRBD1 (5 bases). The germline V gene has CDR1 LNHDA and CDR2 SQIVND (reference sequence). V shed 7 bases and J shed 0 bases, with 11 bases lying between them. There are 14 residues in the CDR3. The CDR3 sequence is CASKGMGSTDTQYF. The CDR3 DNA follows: TGTGCCAGTAAGGGGATGGGGAGCACAGATACGCAGTATTTT.